The 32 T cell receptor beta chains below were found in one sample sequenced in a study of blood T cell repertoires in COVID-19. This table comes from immunoSEQ multiplex PCR, and its TCRdb copy is limited to in-frame clones, with some not included. In the table there are roughly 52,000 clones, 89% of which are singletons. What was sequenced was peripheral blood. Receptor source: a human donor in a cohort sampled during active COVID-19.

The V and J genes are TRBV3-1 (or the pseudogene TRBV3-2) and TRBJ2-1; 12 nucleotides align to TRBD2. With V trimmed by 0 bases and J by 2 bases, 5 bases remained unmatched. Germline CDR1 LGHDT, CDR2 YNNKEL (reference sequence). CDR3 size: 18 residues. Here the CDR3 DNA reads TGTGCCAGCAGCCAAGATTGGACTAGCGGGGAGGCCTACAATGAGCAGTTCTTC. Its translation: CASSQDWTSGEAYNEQFF.

This chain uses TRBV3-1 (or the pseudogene TRBV3-2) with TRBJ1-5; D is ambiguous. Germline CDR1 is LGHDT and CDR2 is YNNKEL (reference sequence). Trimming stripped 1 base from V and 0 bases from J, with 13 bases between. This CDR3 contains 17 residues. The CDR3 coding sequence is TGTGCCAGCAGCCAAGTATTCCACACACCTAGCAATCAGCCCCAGCATTTT. It is translated as CASSQVFHTPSNQPQHF.

The chain carries TRBV27 and TRBJ2-1; perhaps TRBD1 as D (5 bases). CDR1 and CDR2 from the germline V gene are MNHEY and SMNVEV (reference sequence). The V gene lost 7 bases and the J gene lost 6 bases, with 19 bases spanning the gap. This CDR3 is 15 amino acids long. The CDR3 loop reads CASTTMGLLRNEQFF. For the CDR3, the DNA is TGTGCCAGCACTACAATGGGGCTATTGCGCAATGAGCAGTTCTTC.

The V call is TRBV19, the J call TRBJ1-5, with 8 nucleotides matching TRBD1. J gave up 6 bases and V 9 bases, and 10 bases lay outside the gene matches. Germline CDR1 is LNHDA and CDR2 is SQIVND (reference sequence). The CDR3 has 14 residues. The DNA of the CDR3 is TGTGCCAGCGCACAACAGGGGGGGTCTCAGCCCCAGCATTTT. Its translation is CASAQQGGSQPQHF.

The chain uses TRBV3-1 (or the pseudogene TRBV3-2) and TRBJ1-4, with D unresolved. This CDR3 contains 14 residues. CDR1 is LGHDT and CDR2 is YNNKEL in the germline V gene (reference sequence). Trimming removed 8 bases at V and 5 bases at J, with 15 bases between. Here the CDR3 DNA reads TGTGCCAGCGGGCCCCAACACGTGAATGAAAAACTGTTTTTT. It codes for CASGPQHVNEKLFF.

The CDR3 DNA reads as TGTGCCAGCAGTTACGCATCAGGGCGCACTGAAGCTTTCTTT. Translated, it gives CASSYASGRTEAFF. V gene TRBV6-5 combines with J gene TRBJ1-1; TRBD1 is a possible D gene (5 bases). The CDR3 totals 14 residues. Trimming pared 2 bases from V and 4 bases from J, leaving 11 bases between. Germline V gene data show CDR1 as MNHEY and CDR2 as SVGAGI.

The sample holds a few counts of this clone. The genes are TRBV6-5 and TRBJ1-5; maybe TRBD1 (6 bases). The CDR3 runs to 14 residues. Trimming left V 6 bases short and J 7 bases short, with 16 bases between. CDR1 and CDR2 (germline): MNHEY, SVGAGI. DNA of the CDR3: TGTGCCAGCAGATGGGGGCAGGGTGGCCAGCCCCAGCATTTT. It encodes CASRWGQGGQPQHF.

V usage is TRBV29-1 and J usage is TRBJ1-6, with D perhaps TRBD1 (6 bases). CDR1 is SQVTM, CDR2 ANQGSEA, per germline. The ends were cut back, 6 bases at V and 9 bases at J, with 15 bases in the middle. The CDR3 contains 13 residues. Here the CDR3 reads CSVRPGVGSPLHF. CDR3 DNA sequence: TGCAGCGTAAGACCAGGGGTTGGTTCACCCCTCCACTTT.

The chain is built from TRBV2 and TRBJ1-5; 10 positions match TRBD1. Germline V gives CDR1 SNHLY, CDR2 FYNNEI. This CDR3 contains 16 residues. V was pared by 5 bases and J by 5 bases, with 9 bases of the junction left unmatched. The CDR3 region is CASSSRTGGDHQPQHF. The CDR3 nucleotides are TGTGCCAGCAGTTCCAGGACAGGGGGGGATCATCAGCCCCAGCATTTT.

This clone showed up just once. This chain joins TRBV7-9 and TRBJ1-2; TRBD1 aligns across 7 bases. CDR1 SEHNR and CDR2 FQNEAQ come from the germline V gene (reference sequence). This CDR3 has 14 amino acids. J gave up 8 bases and V 1 base, and 7 bases lay outside the gene matches. CDR3: CASSLGQGGGGYTF. The CDR3, as DNA: TGTGCCAGCAGCTTAGGACAGGGAGGAGGCGGCTACACCTTC.

The V gene is TRBV7-8, the J gene TRBJ2-5, with no clear D. The ends were cut back, 1 base at V and 5 bases at J, with 17 bases in the middle. This CDR3 comprises 16 residues. Germline V gene lookup returns CDR1 SGHVS and CDR2 FQNEAQ. CDR3 sequence: CASSLERIPRGETQYF. CDR3 coding DNA: TGTGCCAGCAGCTTAGAGAGGATACCTCGTGGGGAGACCCAGTACTTC.

The rearrangement uses TRBV5-6 and TRBJ2-3; TRBD1 might be the D (5 bases). The CDR3 extends over 14 amino acids. The germline gives CDR1 SGHDT, CDR2 YYEEEE. Trimming took off 3 bases at V and 2 bases at J, with 10 bases between the two ends. CDR3 region: CASSSRGFTDTQYF. The CDR3 bases are TGTGCCAGCAGCTCAAGGGGATTCACAGATACGCAGTATTTT.

In its sample, this clone was seen a few times. The rearrangement uses TRBV18 and TRBJ1-1, with a weak D call TRBD1 (6 bases). The CDR3 is 13 residues long. Germline V gene lookup returns CDR1 KGHSH and CDR2 LQKENI. V was clipped by 4 bases and J by 5 bases, with 11 bases between them. CDR3 sequence: CASSHKGGTEAFF. As DNA, the CDR3 is TGTGCCAGCTCACACAAAGGGGGAACTGAAGCTTTCTTT.

The chain links TRBV7-2 to TRBJ2-7, with D perhaps TRBD1 (6 bases). The ends were cut back, 5 bases at V and 1 base at J, with 21 bases in the middle. Germline V gives CDR1 SGHTA, CDR2 FQGNSA. CDR3 length: 17 amino acids. The CDR3 spells CASSRWDGRGFSYEQYF. CDR3 sequence (DNA): TGTGCCAGCAGCCGGTGGGATGGCAGGGGCTTTTCCTACGAGCAGTACTTC.

The J gene is TRBJ1-4, the V gene TRBV6-5; 9 nucleotides match TRBD1. Germline V lookup: CDR1 MNHEY, CDR2 SVGAGI. The CDR3 loop spans 15 amino acids. Losses at the gene ends were 4 bases for V and 7 bases for J; bases not matched to a gene: 7. The DNA of the CDR3 is TGTGCCAGCAGTTTTCAGACAGGGGGGGCTGAAAAACTGTTTTTT. Protein product: CASSFQTGGAEKLFF.

J is TRBJ2-7 and V is TRBV13, with D perhaps TRBD2 (6 bases). This CDR3 has 11 residues. Between the trimmed V and J ends, which lost 6 bases and 4 bases, there was a span of 7 bases. The germline V gene encodes CDR1 PRHDT and CDR2 FYEKMQ (reference sequence). This CDR3 reads CASSAGYEQYF. The CDR3 bases are TGTGCCAGCAGTGCGGGGTACGAGCAGTACTTC.

The V gene is TRBV5-4, the J gene TRBJ2-1, with 9 nucleotides matching TRBD2. In germline, CDR1 is SGHNT, CDR2 YYREEE (reference sequence). J lost 8 bases, V lost 1 base, and 7 bases had no gene match. CDR3 length: 15 residues. CDR3 protein: CASSLRRGGPDEQFF. DNA of the CDR3: TGTGCCAGCAGCTTGAGGCGGGGGGGCCCCGATGAGCAGTTCTTC.

The chain recombines TRBV3-1 (or the pseudogene TRBV3-2) with TRBJ1-4, with 7 bases lining up with TRBD1. This CDR3 comprises 18 residues. J was trimmed by 6 bases and V by 1 base; bases with no gene match: 14. CDR1 is LGHDT and CDR2 is YNNKEL in the germline V gene (reference sequence). The CDR3 coding sequence is TGTGCCAGCAGCCAAGGAGTGGGCAGACAGGGAATAGATGAAAAACTGTTTTTT. This encodes CASSQGVGRQGIDEKLFF.

V usage is TRBV19 and J usage is TRBJ2-1; maybe TRBD2 (7 bases). This CDR3 region has 18 residues. Germline lookup yields CDR1 LNHDA and CDR2 SQIVND (reference sequence). V dropped 5 bases and J dropped 4 bases, with 24 bases sitting between them. CDR3 loop: CASSEGVKRGLGYNEQFF. CDR3 sequence (DNA): TGTGCCAGTAGTGAGGGGGTCAAGCGGGGTTTGGGGTACAATGAGCAGTTCTTC.

A few counts support this clone. CDR3 DNA: TGTGCCAGCAGCTCCGGGACAGATAATCAGCCCCAGCATTTT. Protein: CASSSGTDNQPQHF. This chain connects TRBV6-2 or TRBV6-3 to TRBJ1-5, with TRBD1 matching over 7 bases. The germline gives CDR1 MNHEY, CDR2 SVGEGT. After removal of 6 bases from V and 4 bases from J, the junction contained 6 bases not matched to a gene. This CDR3 comprises 14 residues.

The V gene is TRBV3-1 (or the pseudogene TRBV3-2), the J gene TRBJ2-7; possibly TRBD1 for D (6 bases). In germline, CDR1 is LGHDT, CDR2 YNNKEL (reference sequence). This CDR3 has 15 residues. Trimming stripped 5 bases from V and 2 bases from J, with 16 bases between. CDR3 region: CASSTFTGIPYEQYF. The DNA for the CDR3 is TGTGCCAGCAGCACCTTTACAGGGATTCCCTACGAGCAGTACTTC.

This chain connects TRBV5-8 to TRBJ2-3, with a tentative D call TRBD1 (6 bases). CDR1 SGHTS and CDR2 YDEGEE come from the germline V gene. V was clipped by 4 bases and J by 1 base, with 13 bases between them. This CDR3 region has 15 residues. The CDR3 coding sequence is TGTGCCAGCAGCAGCCAGGGGAAGCGCACAGATACGCAGTATTTT. Residues: CASSSQGKRTDTQYF. The full variable domain, its missing parts supplied by reference TRBV5-8 and TRBJ2-3, is EAGVTQSPTHLIKTRGQQATLRCSPISGHTSVYWYQQALGLGLQFLLWYDEGEERNRGNFPPRFSGRQFPNYSSELNVNALELEDSALYLCASSSQGKRTDTQYFGPGTRLTVL.

CDR3 nucleotides: TGTGCCAGCAGCTTGAAGAAGGGGGCTTTCTTT. Its translation: CASSLKKGAFF. The V gene is TRBV5-8, the J gene TRBJ1-1; weak D call: TRBD1 (5 bases). There are 11 residues in the CDR3. Per germline, CDR1 SGHTS and CDR2 YDEGEE. Trimming cost V 1 base and J 11 bases, with 9 bases left between them.

The chain couples TRBV19 to TRBJ1-6; 12 bases fit TRBD1. CDR1 is LNHDA and CDR2 is SQIVND in the germline V gene (reference sequence). J was trimmed by 16 bases and V by 7 bases; bases with no gene match: 8. CDR3 length: 13 amino acids. The DNA of the CDR3 is TGTGCCAGTACGACGGGACAGGGGGCGTCGCTCCACTTT. It specifies CASTTGQGASLHF.

In its sample, this clone was seen once. V and J are TRBV18 and TRBJ1-5, with TRBD1 identical over 8 bases. The germline gives CDR1 KGHSH, CDR2 LQKENI. This CDR3 is built from 14 residues. Trimming took 3 bases from V and 6 from J; bases not matched to a gene: 4. Here the CDR3 DNA reads TGTGCCAGCTCACCGGGGACAGGAAGTCAGCCCCAGCATTTT. Its translation is CASSPGTGSQPQHF.

V gene TRBV6-5 combines with J gene TRBJ2-7; 11 bases fit TRBD2. V lost 7 bases, J lost 2 bases, and 4 bases stayed unmatched. Germline V gene sequence: CDR1 MNHEY, CDR2 SVGAGI. The CDR3 has 14 residues. This CDR3 reads CASTQTSGAYEQYF. The CDR3 DNA is TGTGCCAGCACCCAGACTAGCGGGGCCTACGAGCAGTACTTC.

The V and J genes are TRBV7-2 and TRBJ2-5, with D uncertain. The CDR3 consists of 14 residues. Trimming removed 6 bases from V and 5 bases from J, with 16 bases in between. The germline V gene encodes CDR1 SGHTA and CDR2 FQGNSA. CDR3 DNA sequence: TGTGCCAGCAGTCTAGGCGGAAAGAGGGAGACCCAGTACTTC. Amino acid sequence: CASSLGGKRETQYF.

This chain connects TRBV5-4 to TRBJ2-3; TRBD2 agrees at 11 bases. The CDR3 length is 15 residues. Losses at the gene ends were 3 bases for V and 3 bases for J; bases not matched to a gene: 3. CDR1 and CDR2 (germline): SGHNT, YYREEE (reference sequence). In DNA form, the CDR3 reads TGTGCCAGCAGCTATAGCGGGGGGGGGACAGATACGCAGTATTTT. Its translation: CASSYSGGGTDTQYF.

In its sample, this clone was seen a few times. The rearrangement uses TRBV5-6 and TRBJ1-1, with 7 bases matching TRBD1. The CDR3 has 14 amino acids. V lost 4 bases, J lost 2 bases, and 5 bases stayed unmatched. Germline V lookup: CDR1 SGHDT, CDR2 YYEEEE. The CDR3 bases are TGTGCCAGCAGCGAGGGACAGATAAACACTGAAGCTTTCTTT. Protein: CASSEGQINTEAFF.

The chain employs TRBV12-5 and TRBJ1-2; D possibly corresponds to TRBD1 (6 bases). V lost 1 base and J lost 7, with 10 bases in between. Germline V gene sequence: CDR1 LGHNT, CDR2 FRNRAP. The CDR3 runs to 13 residues. CDR3 DNA: TGTGCTAGTGGTTTGGACAGGGTTGGTGGCTACACCTTC. Its translation: CASGLDRVGGYTF.

This sequence joins TRBV6-6 and TRBJ2-5; TRBD2 matches 8 bases. Trimming removed 0 bases from V and 5 bases from J; junction bases left unmatched: 5. Germline CDR1 is MNHNY and CDR2 is SVGAGI (reference sequence). This CDR3 comprises 15 residues. CDR3 protein: CASSYSLGLEETQYF. DNA for the CDR3: TGTGCCAGCAGTTACTCGTTGGGACTAGAGGAGACCCAGTACTTC.

The chain joins TRBV21-1 to TRBJ2-7; the table's D call, TRBD2, was not checked against the DNA. TRBV21-1 is assigned pseudogene status. This CDR3 is built from 13 residues. In DNA form, the CDR3 reads TGTGCCAGCAGCAATGGAGGCCAGTTCGAGCAGTACTTC. This codes for CASSNGGQFEQYF.